The clone carrying this T cell receptor beta chain was detected many times. This sample is drawn from a study of CD8 T cells in ankylosing spondylitis. After removal of 4 bases from V and 7 bases from J, the junction contained 7 bases not matched to a gene. This CDR3 region has 15 residues. Looked up from germline, CDR1 is SGDLS and CDR2 is YYNGEE. Using its own MiXCR run on the 5' RACE reads, TCRdb lists one record per CDR3 protein. Of around 30,000 distinct CDR3 sequences listed, 5.3% are singletons. The chain carries TRBV9 and TRBJ2-1; 11 bases fit TRBD1. Sequenced material: blood, either unsorted or a sorted T cell fraction (not recorded which). This clonotype was obtained from a female donor with ankylosing spondylitis or in good health (not recorded which). In DNA, the CDR3 is TGTGCCAGCAGCCCCCGGACAGGGGGCAGGAATGAGCAGTTCTTC. It yields the protein CASSPRTGGRNEQFF.